These 19 T cell receptor beta chains originate from one sample sequenced in a study of cytomegalovirus exposure and HLA in healthy donors. The study ran its PCR with 60 Vbeta and 13 Jbeta primers. Sequencing was performed with immunoSEQ multiplex PCR; in TCRdb, only in-frame clones are kept and a portion is missing. The table lists 150,000 to 200,000 clones, approximately 78% of them singletons. The sequenced material came from PBMCs. The receptors were gathered from a woman between 25 and 40 years old in good health and CMV-seropositive.

The rearrangement joins TRBV6-4 to TRBJ2-1; TRBD2 matches at 7 bases. Germline lookup yields CDR1 MRHNA and CDR2 SNTAGT. V gave up 10 bases and J gave up 6 bases; unmatched junction bases: 15. This CDR3 region has 15 residues. The CDR3 DNA reads TGTGCCAACCTCGGCCCGGGGAGGGCCTTCAATGAGCAGTTCTTC. Its translation: CANLGPGRAFNEQFF.

J is TRBJ1-1 and V is TRBV7-9; tentative D call: TRBD1 (5 bases). The length of the CDR3 is 15 residues. V lost 6 bases and J lost 1, with 15 bases in between. Germline CDR1 SEHNR, CDR2 FQNEAQ (reference sequence). CDR3 amino acids: CASSSAGGSNTEAFF. The CDR3 coding sequence is TGTGCCAGCAGTTCCGCGGGGGGGTCGAACACTGAAGCTTTCTTT.

This rearrangement joins TRBV7-2 to TRBJ1-2; no reliable D call. This CDR3 spans 13 amino acids. Germline V gene sequence: CDR1 SGHTA, CDR2 FQGNSA. With 2 bases removed from V and 4 bases from J, the gap between germline ends came to 8 bases. The CDR3 spells CASSLTASYGYTF. CDR3 bases: TGTGCCAGCAGCTTAACAGCCAGCTATGGCTACACCTTC.

J is TRBJ2-5 and V is TRBV2, with 9 positions matching TRBD1. TRBJ2-7 explains the end of the DNA better; the J call may be wrong. The CDR3 length is 14 residues. Germline-derived CDR1 and CDR2 are SNHLY and FYNNEI. The CDR3, as DNA: TGTGCCAGCAGTGAAGGGGACAGGGACTACGAGCAGTACTTC. It translates to CASSEGDRDYEQYF.

The chain couples TRBV6-1 to TRBJ2-5; possible D gene TRBD2, 6 bases. Trimming took 1 base from V and 0 from J, leaving 12 bases between them. The germline CDR1 and CDR2 sequences are MNHNS and SASEGT. The CDR3 extends over 16 amino acids. CDR3 loop: CASSEDGGSHQETQYF. The DNA for the CDR3 is TGTGCCAGCAGTGAAGACGGAGGGAGCCACCAAGAGACCCAGTACTTC.

This rearrangement joins TRBV5-1 to TRBJ2-1; TRBD1 matches at 12 bases. The CDR3 has 16 residues. CDR1 and CDR2 (germline): SGHRS, YFSETQ. Trimming cost V 0 bases and J 7 bases; bases outside gene matches: 5. DNA for the CDR3: TGCGCCAGCAGCTTGGGGGGACAGGGGGCAGGAAATGAGCAGTTCTTC. Translating it yields CASSLGGQGAGNEQFF. The complete variable domain, with remaining parts taken from reference TRBV5-1 and TRBJ2-1, reads KAGVTQTPRYLIKTRGQQVTLSCSPISGHRSVSWYQQTPGQGLQFLFEYFSETQRNKGNFPGRFSGRQFSNSRSEMNVSTLELGDSALYLCASSLGGQGAGNEQFFGPGTRLTVL.

The CDR3 here is CASSPLLAGPYNEQFF. In DNA form, the CDR3 reads TGTGCCAGCAGTCCCCTTCTAGCGGGACCGTACAATGAGCAGTTCTTC. The V and J genes are TRBV28 and TRBJ2-1, with 9 nucleotides matching TRBD2. Germline trimming cut 5 bases from V and 4 bases from J; bases unmatched to any gene: 9. Germline CDR1 MDHEN, CDR2 SYDVKM. This CDR3 contains 16 residues.

V gene TRBV10-1 combines with J gene TRBJ1-4; weak D call: TRBD1 (5 bases). The V and J ends lost 4 bases and 1 base respectively, with 13 bases between them. Per the germline V gene, CDR1 is WNHNN and CDR2 is SYGVQD (reference sequence). There are 16 residues in the CDR3. This CDR3 is CASSASGMGTNEKLFF. Here the CDR3 DNA reads TGCGCCAGCAGTGCCTCAGGGATGGGAACTAATGAAAAACTGTTTTTT.

The chain carries TRBV12-5 and TRBJ2-2, with a tentative D call TRBD1 (6 bases). The CDR3 has 20 amino acids. CDR1 is LGHNT and CDR2 is FRNRAP in the germline V gene. Between the trimmed V and J ends, which lost 0 bases and 1 base, there was a span of 21 bases. The CDR3 region has the DNA TGTGCTAGTGGTTTGGTACTTGATGGACAGCTACCTCGGAACACCGGGGAGCTGTTTTTT. This gives the protein CASGLVLDGQLPRNTGELFF.

The gene calls are TRBV28 and TRBJ1-6; 7 nucleotides align to TRBD1. The CDR3 totals 18 residues. CDR1 MDHEN and CDR2 SYDVKM come from the germline V gene. The V and J ends lost 3 bases and 4 bases, in that order; junction bases with no gene match: 12. The CDR3: CASSFRFRQGGYNSPLHF. Here the CDR3 DNA reads TGTGCCAGCAGTTTCCGGTTTCGACAGGGCGGGTATAATTCACCCCTCCACTTT.

CDR3 in amino acids: CASSFLQGEGYTF. The CDR3 DNA follows: TGTGCCAGCAGTTTCCTACAGGGTGAAGGCTACACCTTC. This chain connects TRBV6-6 to TRBJ1-2; maybe TRBD1 (6 bases). Germline V gene lookup returns CDR1 MNHNY and CDR2 SVGAGI (reference sequence). With 4 bases removed from V and 8 bases from J, the gap between germline ends came to 14 bases. The CDR3 loop spans 13 amino acids.

The chain's CDR3 is CASSQDISGASYEQYF. The DNA of the CDR3 is TGTGCCAGCAGCCAAGATATCAGCGGGGCCTCCTACGAGCAGTACTTC. The chain recombines TRBV4-2 with TRBJ2-7; 7 bases are a match to TRBD2. Trimming at V came to 0 bases and at J to 0 bases, leaving 5 bases not matched to a gene. Germline V gene sequence: CDR1 LGHNA, CDR2 YNFKEQ. The CDR3 is 16 residues long.

The chain couples TRBV2 to TRBJ2-3, with D possibly being TRBD2 (6 bases). Germline V gene data show CDR1 as SNHLY and CDR2 as FYNNEI. The ends were cut back, 2 bases at V and 2 bases at J, with 11 bases in the middle. There are 15 residues in the CDR3. The CDR3 loop reads CASSERGTDTDTQYF. CDR3 nucleotide sequence: TGTGCCAGCAGTGAACGGGGGACCGACACAGATACGCAGTATTTT.

The chain links TRBV27 to TRBJ1-4, with D perhaps TRBD1 (6 bases). The CDR3 length is 15 residues. Germline V gene sequence: CDR1 MNHEY, CDR2 SMNVEV (reference sequence). V was pared by 2 bases and J by 5 bases, with 12 bases between. The CDR3 loop reads CASSLTVRGNEKLFF. The CDR3, as DNA: TGTGCCAGCAGTTTAACTGTGAGGGGGAATGAAAAACTGTTTTTT.

The chain carries TRBV28 and TRBJ1-6, with D perhaps matching TRBD1 (6 bases). The CDR3 consists of 16 residues. Germline V gives CDR1 MDHEN, CDR2 SYDVKM. V was clipped by 6 bases and J by 7 bases, with 19 bases between them. Written as DNA, the CDR3 is TGTGCCAGCAGCTTAAAACCCGGACAGCCCAATTCACCCCTCCACTTT. Protein product: CASSLKPGQPNSPLHF.

The chain has TRBV4-3 and TRBJ1-5, with a weak D call TRBD1 (5 bases). Looked up from germline, CDR1 is LGHNA and CDR2 is YSLEER. The CDR3 length is 15 residues. V shed 3 bases and J shed 3 bases, with 12 bases lying between them. CDR3 in amino acids: CASSHKVGVNQPQHF. The CDR3 DNA sequence: TGCGCCAGCAGCCACAAGGTAGGGGTCAATCAGCCCCAGCATTTT.

This clone was detected only a few times. The CDR3 loop reads CASSPGSRGGYEQYF. The CDR3 DNA reads TGTGCCAGCAGCCCGGGATCCCGAGGGGGCTACGAGCAGTACTTC. The V call is TRBV9, the J call TRBJ2-7, with D possibly TRBD1 on 6 matching bases. The CDR3 is made up of 15 amino acids. V gave up 4 bases and J gave up 3 bases, with 17 bases separating them. Germline CDR1 reads SGDLS; CDR2 reads YYNGEE. The full variable domain, rest sourced from reference TRBV9 and TRBJ2-7, is DSGVTQTPKHLITATGQRVTLRCSPRSGDLSVYWYQQSLDQGLQFLIQYYNGEERAKGNILERFSAQQFPDLHSELNLSSLELGDSALYFCASSPGSRGGYEQYFGPGTRLTVT.

The chain couples TRBV5-8 to TRBJ1-5, with D possibly being TRBD1 (6 bases). The CDR3 contains 15 residues. Per germline, CDR1 SGHTS and CDR2 YDEGEE. V was pared by 2 bases and J by 2 bases, with 11 bases between. The CDR3 sequence: CASSFSGAGNQPQHF. In nucleotides, the CDR3 is TGTGCCAGCAGCTTTTCAGGGGCCGGCAATCAGCCCCAGCATTTT. The variable domain in full, completed from reference TRBV5-8 and TRBJ1-5, reads EAGVTQSPTHLIKTRGQQATLRCSPISGHTSVYWYQQALGLGLQFLLWYDEGEERNRGNFPPRFSGRQFPNYSSELNVNALELEDSALYLCASSFSGAGNQPQHFGDGTRLSIL.

The chain carries TRBV5-1 and TRBJ1-1, with 7 bases aligning to TRBD1. This CDR3 contains 15 residues. Germline CDR1 is SGHRS and CDR2 is YFSETQ. V was pared by 0 bases and J by 3 bases, with 5 bases of the junction left unmatched. The DNA of the CDR3 is TGCGCCAGCAGCTTGGAGGGGGCGAAGTACACTGAAGCTTTCTTT. It is translated as CASSLEGAKYTEAFF.